The source of this T cell receptor (beta chain) is a study of response to subunit inactivated influenza vaccine. TCRdb re-called the RT-PCR reads through MiXCR, storing one row per CDR3 protein. The data show approximately 500,000 distinct CDR3 sequences, 14% seen once. This clonotype was recorded a few times. Its target is unknown. The CDR3 extends over 15 amino acids. The V end lost 3 bases, the J end lost 4 bases, and 14 bases lay between the germline ends. Per the germline V gene, CDR1 is KGHDR and CDR2 is SFDVKD. The study, taken as a whole, reports: The study's authors posited that every seasonal influenza vaccination enlists few new T cells.

The clonotype originates from a man aged 50 or older who received an inactivated influenza vaccine. Sequencing was performed on PBMCs from blood, taken 11 to 12 days after vaccination. The J gene is TRBJ2-5, the V gene TRBV24-1; D uncertain. CDR3 in amino acids: CATSDPASQRETQYF. In DNA, the CDR3 is TGTGCCACCAGTGATCCGGCCAGCCAGAGAGAGACCCAGTACTTC.